The clone carrying this T cell receptor beta chain was seen just once. Its specificity is unknown. Sampling of blood occurred at baseline, cycle 4 day 1, and cycle 7 day 1. This specimen belongs to a study of OX40 agonist ivuxolimab in advanced cancers. Turning to the study itself: Among those treated, three patients had partial responses, one with hepatocellular carcinoma and two with cutaneous melanoma. Study-wide results and limits: At 0.1 to 3.0 mg/kg and by week 6, clonal expansion occurred in CD4+ and CD8+ blood T cells.

V lost 6 bases and J lost 2, with 10 bases in between. Germline CDR1 reads MNHNY; CDR2 reads SVGAGI (reference sequence). The CDR3 spans 13 residues. The method was immunoSEQ multiplex PCR; TCRdb's version includes in-frame clones alone and lacks a portion of them. The sample holds about 79,000 clones, 90% to 95% seen once. This specimen was CD4+ or CD8+ T cells sorted from blood, taken in a trial of the OX40 agonist ivuxolimab. This clonotype was obtained from an adult with an advanced solid tumor such as melanoma, head and neck, liver or kidney cancer. This chain joins TRBV6-6 and TRBJ2-5; D gene ambiguous. This CDR3 reads CASRGPDQETQYF. The CDR3 DNA reads TGTGCCAGCAGGGGTCCAGATCAAGAGACCCAGTACTTC.